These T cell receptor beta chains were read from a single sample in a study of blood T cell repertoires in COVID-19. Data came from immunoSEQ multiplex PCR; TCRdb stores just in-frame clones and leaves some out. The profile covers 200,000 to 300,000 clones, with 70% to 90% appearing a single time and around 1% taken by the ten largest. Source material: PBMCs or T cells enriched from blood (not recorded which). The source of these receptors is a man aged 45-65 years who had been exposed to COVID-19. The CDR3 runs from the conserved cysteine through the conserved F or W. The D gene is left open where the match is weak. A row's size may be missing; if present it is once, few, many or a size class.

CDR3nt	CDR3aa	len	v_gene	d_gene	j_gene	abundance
TGTGCCAGCAGCGCGACAGGGGATCTAGGCTACACCTTC	CASSATGDLGYTF	13	TRBV5-4	TRBD1	TRBJ1-2	few
TGTGCCTGGAGTAGAAGTACCACCGGGACAGGGGGTGACTATGGCTACACCTTC	CAWSRSTTGTGGDYGYTF	18	TRBV30	TRBD1	TRBJ1-2	.
TGTGCCAGCACCCAAGCGGGGGCGCCCTACGAGCAGTACTTC	CASTQAGAPYEQYF	14	TRBV28	TRBD2	TRBJ2-7	.
TGCGCCAGCCGCCCTTGGGGGGCCTACGAGCAGTACTTC	CASRPWGAYEQYF	13	TRBV5-1	.	TRBJ2-7	.
TGCAGTGCTAGTTGGGGGGACGGGACTGAAGCTTTCTTT	CSASWGDGTEAFF	13	TRBV20-1	.	TRBJ1-1	once
TGTGCCACCAGCAGAGCAGGGTCTGGGGCCAACGTCCTGACTTTC	CATSRAGSGANVLTF	15	TRBV15	.	TRBJ2-6	.
TGTGCCAGCAGCGCAGGGGGGACAGCCTCTGGAAACACCATATATTTT	CASSAGGTASGNTIYF	16	TRBV9	TRBD1	TRBJ1-3	.
TGTGCCAGCAGCTCAACCCACGGACAGGGCCTCTGGCCCCAGCATTTT	CASSSTHGQGLWPQHF	16	TRBV28	TRBD1	TRBJ1-5	.
TGTGCCTGGAGCGATCCCCGCTTGACAGGGTATTCACCCCTCCACTTT	CAWSDPRLTGYSPLHF	16	TRBV30	TRBD1	TRBJ1-6	few
TGTGCCAGCTCTCCCCTCGAGGGTACTCTGGAGACCCAGTACTTC	CASSPLEGTLETQYF	15	TRBV18	.	TRBJ2-5	.
TGTGCCAGCAGCCCGACCAGCGGAGGGACAGATACGCAGTATTTT	CASSPTSGGTDTQYF	15	TRBV28	.	TRBJ2-3	.
TGCGCCAGCAGCTCCGGGACACCCCTCTTAGAGCAGTACTTC	CASSSGTPLLEQYF	14	TRBV5-1	.	TRBJ2-7	few
TGTGCCAGCAGTTTCGTTGGGGGGAGGAAGACCCAGTACTTC	CASSFVGGRKTQYF	14	TRBV28	.	TRBJ2-5	.
TGTGCCACCAGCAGAGAAACTAGCGGCGAGACCTTCACAGATACGCAGTATTTT	CATSRETSGETFTDTQYF	18	TRBV15	TRBD2	TRBJ2-3	once
TGTGCCAGCAGCTTTGGGCAAGTAAACACTGAAGCTTTCTTT	CASSFGQVNTEAFF	14	TRBV7-9	.	TRBJ1-1	.
TGTGCCAGCAGCGCCGCCGGGCTGGACTACACCATATATTTT	CASSAAGLDYTIYF	14	TRBV9	.	TRBJ1-3	.
TGTGCCAGCAGCTTATCAGGGGCAGGGTATGAGCAGTTCTTC	CASSLSGAGYEQFF	14	TRBV7-9	.	TRBJ2-1	.
TGTGCCAGCAGCCAAGAGAGAGGGTTTGGATCGGAGACCCAGTACTTC	CASSQERGFGSETQYF	16	TRBV14	.	TRBJ2-5	.
TGTGCCAGCAGCCAACGAGGACAGACCCAAGAGACCCAGTACTTC	CASSQRGQTQETQYF	15	TRBV4-2	.	TRBJ2-5	once
TGTGCCAGCAGCTTGGACAGGGGGCACGGGGAGCTGTTTTTT	CASSLDRGHGELFF	14	TRBV11-2	TRBD1	TRBJ2-2	.
TGTGCCAGTAGTAGAGGTCGGGAAGAGGCCCAGTACTTC	CASSRGREEAQYF	13	TRBV19	.	TRBJ2-5	few
TGTGCCAGCAGCCAACCCAACCGGAGGGGGAACACTGAAGCTTTCTTT	CASSQPNRRGNTEAFF	16	TRBV4-2	.	TRBJ1-1	few
TGTGCCAGCAGCTTAGCCGTGGGCCCTTATTCACCCCTCCACTTT	CASSLAVGPYSPLHF	15	TRBV7-2	.	TRBJ1-6	few
TGTGCCAGCTCGTCCGGGACAGGGTCCTACGAGCAGTACTTC	CASSSGTGSYEQYF	14	TRBV18	TRBD1	TRBJ2-7	.
TGTGCCAGCACCAACCCGGGCGGGGTTGAGCAGTTCTTC	CASTNPGGVEQFF	13	TRBV27	.	TRBJ2-1	.
TGTGCCACCCGACGGGGGAGGTGGACTGAAGCTTTCTTT	CATRRGRWTEAFF	13	TRBV28	.	TRBJ1-1	once
TGTGCCAGCAGTGAATTGTCCGGGGGCTATGGCTACACCTTC	CASSELSGGYGYTF	14	TRBV2	.	TRBJ1-2	.
TGTGCCAGCAGCCTACCGGGACAGGGGCCTCTGGGCACTGAAGCTTTCTTT	CASSLPGQGPLGTEAFF	17	TRBV5-4	TRBD1	TRBJ1-1	.
TGTGCCAGTAGTATAGGCTGGGACAGCTATAACTATGGCTACACCTTC	CASSIGWDSYNYGYTF	16	TRBV19	TRBD1	TRBJ1-2	.
TGTGCCAGCAGCCCGAGGTCCAACAATGAGCAGTTCTTC	CASSPRSNNEQFF	13	TRBV11-2	.	TRBJ2-1	.
TGTGCCAGCAGGGACAGGTTAAACACTGAAGCTTTCTTT	CASRDRLNTEAFF	13	TRBV27	TRBD1	TRBJ1-1	.
TGTGCCAGCAGTTACTCCTTTACCTACGAGCAGTACTTC	CASSYSFTYEQYF	13	TRBV6-5	.	TRBJ2-7	.
TGTGCCAGCTCACCAGGGGGGAGGACAGATACGCAGTATTTT	CASSPGGRTDTQYF	14	TRBV18	.	TRBJ2-3	.
TGTGCCAGCAGTGCCGACAGGGGAAGCTATGGCTACACCTTC	CASSADRGSYGYTF	14	TRBV28	TRBD1	TRBJ1-2	.
TGTGCCTGGAGTGAGGGGACAGTGTACGAGCAGTACTTC	CAWSEGTVYEQYF	13	TRBV30	TRBD1	TRBJ2-7	.
TGTGCCAGCAGTCAGCCGGGGAGGACTTACTCTGGAAACACCATATATTTT	CASSQPGRTYSGNTIYF	17	TRBV5-6	.	TRBJ1-3	few
TGTGCCAGCAACCCGGGACAGTTACAAGAGACCCAGTACTTC	CASNPGQLQETQYF	14	TRBV7-2	TRBD1	TRBJ2-5	once
TGTGCCAGCTCCCCCGGACAGATTAACACTGAAGCTTTCTTT	CASSPGQINTEAFF	14	TRBV19	.	TRBJ1-1	.
TGTGCCATCAGTGAGGTCGGGGGGACCACTGAAGCTTTCTTT	CAISEVGGTTEAFF	14	TRBV10-3	.	TRBJ1-1	.
TGTGCCAGCAGTTTATCAGGGAGGACTGAAGCTTTCTTT	CASSLSGRTEAFF	13	TRBV12-3/TRBV12-4	.	TRBJ1-1	.
TGTGCCAGCAGGCGGGACGTCTCTATGGGAGGCTACACCTTC	CASRRDVSMGGYTF	14	TRBV2	.	TRBJ1-2	few
TGTGCCACCCAGGGGGGCGCTTTGGCTTTCTTT	CATQGGALAFF	11	TRBV19	TRBD1	TRBJ1-1	.
TGTGCCAGCAGGAGACAGGTCTCTGGAAACACCATATATTTT	CASRRQVSGNTIYF	14	TRBV7-9	.	TRBJ1-3	.
TGTGCCAGTGGGGCGACGGGGGTGGTCTATGGCTACACCTTC	CASGATGVVYGYTF	14	TRBV19	.	TRBJ1-2	.
TGTGCCAGCAGCTTAACGAGAGCAGATACGCAGTATTTT	CASSLTRADTQYF	13	TRBV13	.	TRBJ2-3	.
TGCGCCAGCAGCGCCAGTTTGAACACGTACAATGAGCAGTTCTTC	CASSASLNTYNEQFF	15	TRBV5-1	.	TRBJ2-1	.
TGCGCCAGCAGGGAGGGACAGAACTATGGCTACACCTTC	CASREGQNYGYTF	13	TRBV5-1	TRBD1	TRBJ1-2	once
TGTGCCAGCAGTAACTCACGACAGGGGCGGTCACCCCTCCACTTT	CASSNSRQGRSPLHF	15	TRBV28	TRBD1	TRBJ1-6	.
TGTGCCAGCAGTTTATGGGGGACAGCAAATTCACCCCTCCACTTT	CASSLWGTANSPLHF	15	TRBV28	TRBD1	TRBJ1-6	once
TGTGCCAGCAGCTTCAAGACAGGCGGAGGAGATACGCAGTATTTT	CASSFKTGGGDTQYF	15	TRBV5-4	.	TRBJ2-3	.
TGTGCCAGCAGCTTAGTGGGCGTTTCCTACAATGAGCAGTTCTTC	CASSLVGVSYNEQFF	15	TRBV7-3	.	TRBJ2-1	once
TGTGCCAGCAGTTCAAAAACAGGCTTCTATTCACCCCTCCACTTT	CASSSKTGFYSPLHF	15	TRBV5-6	.	TRBJ1-6	.